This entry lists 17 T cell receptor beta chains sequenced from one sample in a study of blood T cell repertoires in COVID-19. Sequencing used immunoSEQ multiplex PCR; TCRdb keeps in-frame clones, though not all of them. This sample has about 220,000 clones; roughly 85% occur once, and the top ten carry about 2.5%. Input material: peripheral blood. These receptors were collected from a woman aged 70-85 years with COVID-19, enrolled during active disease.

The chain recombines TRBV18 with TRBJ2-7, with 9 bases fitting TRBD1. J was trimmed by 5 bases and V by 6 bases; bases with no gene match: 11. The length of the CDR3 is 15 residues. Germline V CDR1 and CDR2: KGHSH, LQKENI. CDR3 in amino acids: CASSRSGTGNHEQYF. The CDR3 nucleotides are TGTGCCAGCTCTCGTTCCGGGACAGGGAACCACGAGCAGTACTTC.

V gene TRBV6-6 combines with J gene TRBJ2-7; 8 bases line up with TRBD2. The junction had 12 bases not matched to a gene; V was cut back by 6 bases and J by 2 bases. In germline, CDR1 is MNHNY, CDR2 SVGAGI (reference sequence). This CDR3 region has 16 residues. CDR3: CASRERPSGHTYEQYF. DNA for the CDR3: TGTGCCAGCAGGGAACGGCCTAGCGGGCATACCTACGAGCAGTACTTC.

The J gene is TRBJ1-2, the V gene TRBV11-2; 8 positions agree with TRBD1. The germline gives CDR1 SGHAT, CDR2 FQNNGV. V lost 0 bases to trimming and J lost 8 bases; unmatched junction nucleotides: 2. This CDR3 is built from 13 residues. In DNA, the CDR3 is TGTGCCAGCAGCTTAGACAGGGGGCTAGGCTACACCTTC. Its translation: CASSLDRGLGYTF.

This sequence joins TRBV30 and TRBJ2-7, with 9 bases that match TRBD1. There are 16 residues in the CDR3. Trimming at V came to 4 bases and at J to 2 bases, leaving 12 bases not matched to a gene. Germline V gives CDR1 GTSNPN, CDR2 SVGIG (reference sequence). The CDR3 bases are TGTGCCTGGAACAATCCGGGACAGGGAAGTACCTACGAGCAGTACTTC. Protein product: CAWNNPGQGSTYEQYF.

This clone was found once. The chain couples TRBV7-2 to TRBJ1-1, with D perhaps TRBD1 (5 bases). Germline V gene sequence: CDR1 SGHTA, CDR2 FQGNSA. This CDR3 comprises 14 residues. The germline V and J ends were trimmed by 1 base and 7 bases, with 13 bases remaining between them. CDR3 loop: CASSLGIRGDEAFF. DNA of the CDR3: TGTGCCAGCAGCTTAGGAATAAGGGGCGATGAAGCTTTCTTT.

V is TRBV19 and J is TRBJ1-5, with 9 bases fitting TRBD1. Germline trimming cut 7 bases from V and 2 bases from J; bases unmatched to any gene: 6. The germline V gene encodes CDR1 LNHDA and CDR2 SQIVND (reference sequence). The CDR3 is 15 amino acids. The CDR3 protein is CASNKQGAGNQPQHF. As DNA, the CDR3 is TGTGCCAGTAACAAACAGGGGGCTGGCAATCAGCCCCAGCATTTT.

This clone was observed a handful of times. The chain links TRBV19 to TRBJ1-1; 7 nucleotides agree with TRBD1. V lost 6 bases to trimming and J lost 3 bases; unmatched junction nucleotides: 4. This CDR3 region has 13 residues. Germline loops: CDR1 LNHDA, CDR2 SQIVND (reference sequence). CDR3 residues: CASRGQIYTEAFF. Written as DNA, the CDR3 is TGTGCCAGTAGGGGACAGATATACACTGAAGCTTTCTTT.

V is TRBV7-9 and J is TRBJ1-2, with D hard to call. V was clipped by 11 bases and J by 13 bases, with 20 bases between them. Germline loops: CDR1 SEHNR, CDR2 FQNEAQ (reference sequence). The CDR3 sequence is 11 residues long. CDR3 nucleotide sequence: TGTGCCTGGCGGGCCAGGCGCGGGTGCACCTTC. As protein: CAWRARRGCTF.

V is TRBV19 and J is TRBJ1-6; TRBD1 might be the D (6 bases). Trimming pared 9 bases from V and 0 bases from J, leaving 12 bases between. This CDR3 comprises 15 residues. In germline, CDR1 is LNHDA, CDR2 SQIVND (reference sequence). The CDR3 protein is CASLKDSSYNSPLHF. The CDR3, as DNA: TGTGCCAGCCTCAAGGACAGCTCCTATAATTCACCCCTCCACTTT.

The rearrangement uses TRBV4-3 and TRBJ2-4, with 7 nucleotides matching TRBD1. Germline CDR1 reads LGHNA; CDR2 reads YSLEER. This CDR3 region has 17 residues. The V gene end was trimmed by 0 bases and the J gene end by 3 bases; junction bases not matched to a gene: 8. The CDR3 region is CASSQDNTGESKNIQYF. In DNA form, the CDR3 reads TGCGCCAGCAGCCAAGATAATACAGGGGAAAGCAAAAACATTCAGTACTTC.

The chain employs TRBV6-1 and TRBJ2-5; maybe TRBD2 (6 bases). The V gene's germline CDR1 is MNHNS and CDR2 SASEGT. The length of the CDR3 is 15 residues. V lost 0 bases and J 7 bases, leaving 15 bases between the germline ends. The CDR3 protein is CASSEAEGERVTQYF. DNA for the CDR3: TGTGCCAGCAGTGAAGCGGAAGGAGAGCGGGTGACCCAGTACTTC.

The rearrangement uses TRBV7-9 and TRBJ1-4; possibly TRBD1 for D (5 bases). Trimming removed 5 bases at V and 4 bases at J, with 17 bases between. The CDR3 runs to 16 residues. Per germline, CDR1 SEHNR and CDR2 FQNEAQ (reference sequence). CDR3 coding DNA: TGTGCCAGCAGCCTCGGGGGGACTTGGGGTAATGAAAAACTGTTTTTT. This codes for CASSLGGTWGNEKLFF. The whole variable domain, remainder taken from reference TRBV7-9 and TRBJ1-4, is DTGVSQNPRHKITKRGQNVTFRCDPISEHNRLYWYRQTLGQGPEFLTYFQNEAQLEKSRLLSDRFSAERPKGSFSTLEIQRTEQGDSAMYLCASSLGGTWGNEKLFFGSGTQLSVL.

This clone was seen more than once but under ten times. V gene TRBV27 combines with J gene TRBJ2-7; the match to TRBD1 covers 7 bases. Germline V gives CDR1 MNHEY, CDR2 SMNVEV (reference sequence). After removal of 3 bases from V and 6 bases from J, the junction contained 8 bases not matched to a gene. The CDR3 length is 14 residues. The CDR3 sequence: CASSLGQSLLEQYF. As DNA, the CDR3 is TGTGCCAGCAGTTTGGGACAGAGCCTACTCGAGCAGTACTTC.

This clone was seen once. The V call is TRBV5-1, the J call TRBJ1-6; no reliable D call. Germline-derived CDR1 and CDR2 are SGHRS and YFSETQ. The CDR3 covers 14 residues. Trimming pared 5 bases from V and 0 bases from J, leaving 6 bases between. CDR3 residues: CASSSGSYNSPLHF. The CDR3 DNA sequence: TGCGCCAGCAGTTCGGGCTCCTATAATTCACCCCTCCACTTT.

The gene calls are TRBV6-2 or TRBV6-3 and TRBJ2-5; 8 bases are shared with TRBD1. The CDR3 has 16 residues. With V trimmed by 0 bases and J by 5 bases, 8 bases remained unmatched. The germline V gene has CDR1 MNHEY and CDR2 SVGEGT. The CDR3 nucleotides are TGTGCCAGCAGTTACTCCACGGACAGGGCGGTCGAGACCCAGTACTTC. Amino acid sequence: CASSYSTDRAVETQYF.

In DNA, the CDR3 is TGTGCCAGCAGCCACACCGCAGGGGGTTCAGGAAACACCATATATTTT. Translation gives CASSHTAGGSGNTIYF. The rearrangement joins TRBV3-1 (or the pseudogene TRBV3-2) to TRBJ1-3; 7 nucleotides line up with TRBD1. The CDR3 loop spans 16 amino acids. Germline V gene data show CDR1 as LGHDT and CDR2 as YNNKEL (reference sequence). V lost 3 bases to trimming and J lost 4 bases; unmatched junction nucleotides: 9.

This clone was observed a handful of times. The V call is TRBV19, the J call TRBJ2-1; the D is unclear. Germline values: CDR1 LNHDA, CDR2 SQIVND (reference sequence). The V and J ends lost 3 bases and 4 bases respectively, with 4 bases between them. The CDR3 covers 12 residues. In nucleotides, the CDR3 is TGTGCCAGTAGTATCCTTTACAATGAGCAGTTCTTC. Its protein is CASSILYNEQFF.